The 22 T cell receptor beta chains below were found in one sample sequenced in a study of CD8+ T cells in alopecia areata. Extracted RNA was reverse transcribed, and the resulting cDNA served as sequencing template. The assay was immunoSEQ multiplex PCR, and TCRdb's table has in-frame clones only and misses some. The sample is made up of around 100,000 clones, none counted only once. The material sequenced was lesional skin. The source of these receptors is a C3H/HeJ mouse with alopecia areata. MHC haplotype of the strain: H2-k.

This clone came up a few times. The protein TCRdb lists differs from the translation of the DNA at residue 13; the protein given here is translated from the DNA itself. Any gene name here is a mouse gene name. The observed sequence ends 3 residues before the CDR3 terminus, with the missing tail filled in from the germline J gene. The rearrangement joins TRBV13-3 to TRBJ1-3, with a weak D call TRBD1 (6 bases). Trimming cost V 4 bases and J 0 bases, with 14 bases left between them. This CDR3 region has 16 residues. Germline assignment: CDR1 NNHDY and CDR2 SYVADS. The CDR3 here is CASSPPGTYSGNTLYF. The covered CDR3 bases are TGTGCCAGCAGTCCCCCCGGGACATATTCTGGAAATACG.

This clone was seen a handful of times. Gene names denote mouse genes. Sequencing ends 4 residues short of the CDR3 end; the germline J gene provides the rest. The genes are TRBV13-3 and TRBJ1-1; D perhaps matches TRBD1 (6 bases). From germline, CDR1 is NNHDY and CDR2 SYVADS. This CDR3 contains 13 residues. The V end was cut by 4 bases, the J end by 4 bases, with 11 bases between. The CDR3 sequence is CASSPQGVTEVFF. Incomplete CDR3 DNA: TGTGCCAGCAGTCCACAGGGAGTCACA.

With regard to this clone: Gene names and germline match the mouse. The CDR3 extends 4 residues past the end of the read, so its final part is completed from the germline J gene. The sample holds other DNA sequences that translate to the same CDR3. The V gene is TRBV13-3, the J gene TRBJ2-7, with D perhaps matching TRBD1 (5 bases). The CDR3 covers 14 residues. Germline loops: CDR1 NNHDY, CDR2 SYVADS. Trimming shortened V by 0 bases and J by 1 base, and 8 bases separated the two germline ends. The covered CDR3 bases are TGTGCCAGCAGTGATGCGGCAGGGTCCTAT. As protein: CASSDAAGSY. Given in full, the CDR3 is CASSDAAGSYEQYF.

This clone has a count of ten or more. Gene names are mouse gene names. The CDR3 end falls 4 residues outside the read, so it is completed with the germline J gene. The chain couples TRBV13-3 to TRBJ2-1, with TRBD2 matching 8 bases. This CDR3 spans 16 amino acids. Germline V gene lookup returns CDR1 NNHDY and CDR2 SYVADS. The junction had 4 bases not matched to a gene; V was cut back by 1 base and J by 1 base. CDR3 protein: CASSDSGGPNYAEQFF. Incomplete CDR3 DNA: TGTGCCAGCAGTGATTCTGGGGGGCCCAACTATGCT.

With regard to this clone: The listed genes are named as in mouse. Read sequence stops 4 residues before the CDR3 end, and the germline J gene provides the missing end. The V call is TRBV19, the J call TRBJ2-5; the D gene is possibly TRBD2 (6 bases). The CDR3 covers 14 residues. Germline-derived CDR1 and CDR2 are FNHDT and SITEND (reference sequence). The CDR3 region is CASSIVGGKDTQYF. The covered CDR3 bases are TGTGCCAGCAGTATAGTCGGGGGGAAGGAC. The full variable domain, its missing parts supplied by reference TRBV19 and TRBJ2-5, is GGIITQTPKFLIGQEGQKLTLKCQQNFNHDTMYWYRQDSGKGLRLIYYSITENDLQKGDLSEGYDASREKKSSFSLTVTSAQKNEMAVFLCASSIVGGKDTQYFGPGTRLLVL.

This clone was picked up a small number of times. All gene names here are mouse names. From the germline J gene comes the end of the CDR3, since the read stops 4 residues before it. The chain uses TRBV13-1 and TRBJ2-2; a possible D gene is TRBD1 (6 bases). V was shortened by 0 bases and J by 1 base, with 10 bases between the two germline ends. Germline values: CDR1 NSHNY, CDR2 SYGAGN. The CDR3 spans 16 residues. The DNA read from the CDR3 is TGTGCCAGCAGTGATGCCTGGGACAAAAACACCGGG. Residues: CASSDAWDKNTG. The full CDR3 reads CASSDAWDKNTGQLYF.

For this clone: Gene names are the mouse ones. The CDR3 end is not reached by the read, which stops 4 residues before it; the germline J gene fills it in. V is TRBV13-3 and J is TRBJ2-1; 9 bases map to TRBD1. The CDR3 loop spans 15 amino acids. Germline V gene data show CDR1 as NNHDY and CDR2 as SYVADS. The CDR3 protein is CASSDPGQGRAEQFF. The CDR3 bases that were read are TGTGCCAGCAGTGACCCGGGACAGGGTCGAGCT.

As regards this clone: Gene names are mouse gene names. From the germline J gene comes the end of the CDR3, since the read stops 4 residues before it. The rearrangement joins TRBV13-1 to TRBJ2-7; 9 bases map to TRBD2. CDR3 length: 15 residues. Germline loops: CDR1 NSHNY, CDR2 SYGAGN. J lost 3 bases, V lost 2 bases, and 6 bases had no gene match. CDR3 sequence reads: CASSEPGTGLYEQYF. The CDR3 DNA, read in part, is TGTGCCAGCAGTGAACCCGGGACTGGGCTCTAT.

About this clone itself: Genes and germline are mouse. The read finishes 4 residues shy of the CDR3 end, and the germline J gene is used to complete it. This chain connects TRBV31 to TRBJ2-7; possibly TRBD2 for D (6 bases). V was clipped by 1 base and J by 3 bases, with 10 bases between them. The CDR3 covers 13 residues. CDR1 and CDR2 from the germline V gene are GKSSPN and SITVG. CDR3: CAWSPLGLYEQYF. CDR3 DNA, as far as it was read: TGTGCCTGGAGTCCCCTGGGGCTCTAT.

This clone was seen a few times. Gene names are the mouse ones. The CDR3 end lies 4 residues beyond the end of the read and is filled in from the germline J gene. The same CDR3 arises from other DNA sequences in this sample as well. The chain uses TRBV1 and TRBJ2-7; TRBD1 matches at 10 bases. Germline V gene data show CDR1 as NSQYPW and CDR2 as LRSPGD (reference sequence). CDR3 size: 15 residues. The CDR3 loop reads CTCSAVRDRGYEQYF. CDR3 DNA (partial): TGCACCTGCAGTGCAGTACGGGACAGGGGTTAT.

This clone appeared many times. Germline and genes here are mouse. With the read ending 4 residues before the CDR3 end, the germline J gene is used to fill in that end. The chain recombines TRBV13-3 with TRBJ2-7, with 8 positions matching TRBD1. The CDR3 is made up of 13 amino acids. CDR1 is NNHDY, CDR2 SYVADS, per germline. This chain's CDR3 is CASRGRGQNEQYF. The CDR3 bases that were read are TGTGCCAGCAGAGGCAGGGGGCAGAAT.

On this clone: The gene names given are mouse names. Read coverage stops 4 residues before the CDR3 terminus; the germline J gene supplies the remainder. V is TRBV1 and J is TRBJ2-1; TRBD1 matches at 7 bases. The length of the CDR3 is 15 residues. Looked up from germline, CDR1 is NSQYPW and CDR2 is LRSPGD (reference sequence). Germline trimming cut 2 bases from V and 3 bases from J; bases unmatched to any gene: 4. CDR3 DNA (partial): TGCACCTGCAGTGCATCCGGACAGGTCTATGCT. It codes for CTCSASGQVYA. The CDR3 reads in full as CTCSASGQVYAEQFF. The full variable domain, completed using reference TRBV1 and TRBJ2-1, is VTLLEQNPRWRLVPRGQAVNLRCILKNSQYPWMSWYQQDLQKQLQWLFTLRSPGDKEVKSLPGADYLATRVTDTELRLQVANMSQGRTLYCTCSASGQVYAEQFFGPGTRLTVL.

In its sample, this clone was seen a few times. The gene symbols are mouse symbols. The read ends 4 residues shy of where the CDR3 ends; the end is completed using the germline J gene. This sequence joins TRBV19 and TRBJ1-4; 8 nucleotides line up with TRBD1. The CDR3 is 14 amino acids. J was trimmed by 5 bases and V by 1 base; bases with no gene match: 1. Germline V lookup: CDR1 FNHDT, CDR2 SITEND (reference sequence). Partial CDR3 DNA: TGTGCCAGCAGTATAAGGGACAGGAACGAA. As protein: CASSIRDRNE. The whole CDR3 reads CASSIRDRNERLFF.

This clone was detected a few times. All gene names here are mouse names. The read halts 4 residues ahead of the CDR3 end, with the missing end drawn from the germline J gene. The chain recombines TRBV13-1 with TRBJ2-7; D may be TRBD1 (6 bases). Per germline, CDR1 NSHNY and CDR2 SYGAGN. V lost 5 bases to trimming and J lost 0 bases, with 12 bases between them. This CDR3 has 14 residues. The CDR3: CASSPGQSSYEQYF. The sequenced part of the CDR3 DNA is TGTGCCAGCAGCCCTGGACAGAGCTCCTAT.

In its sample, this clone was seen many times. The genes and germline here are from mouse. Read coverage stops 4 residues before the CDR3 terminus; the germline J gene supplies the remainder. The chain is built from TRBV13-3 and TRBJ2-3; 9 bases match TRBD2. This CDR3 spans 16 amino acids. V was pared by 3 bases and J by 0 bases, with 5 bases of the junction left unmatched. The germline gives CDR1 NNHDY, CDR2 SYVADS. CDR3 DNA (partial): TGTGCCAGCAGTGGGACTGGGGAAAGGAGTGCAGAA. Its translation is CASSGTGERSAE. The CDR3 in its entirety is CASSGTGERSAETLYF.

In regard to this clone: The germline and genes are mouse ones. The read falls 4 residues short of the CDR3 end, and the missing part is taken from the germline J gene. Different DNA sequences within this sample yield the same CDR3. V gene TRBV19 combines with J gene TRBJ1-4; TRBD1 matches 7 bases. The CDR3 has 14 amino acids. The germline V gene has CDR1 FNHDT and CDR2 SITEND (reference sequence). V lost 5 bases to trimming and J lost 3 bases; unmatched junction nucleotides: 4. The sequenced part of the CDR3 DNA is TGTGCCAGCAGCCGACAGGGAGCCAACGAA. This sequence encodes CASSRQGANE. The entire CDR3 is CASSRQGANERLFF.

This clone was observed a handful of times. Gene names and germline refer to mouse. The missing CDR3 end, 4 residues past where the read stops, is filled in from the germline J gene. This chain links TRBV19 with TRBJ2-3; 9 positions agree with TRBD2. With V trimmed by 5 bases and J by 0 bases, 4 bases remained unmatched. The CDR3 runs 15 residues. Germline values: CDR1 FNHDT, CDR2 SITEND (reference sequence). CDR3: CASRDWGPSAETLYF. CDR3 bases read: TGTGCCAGCAGGGACTGGGGACCTAGTGCAGAA.

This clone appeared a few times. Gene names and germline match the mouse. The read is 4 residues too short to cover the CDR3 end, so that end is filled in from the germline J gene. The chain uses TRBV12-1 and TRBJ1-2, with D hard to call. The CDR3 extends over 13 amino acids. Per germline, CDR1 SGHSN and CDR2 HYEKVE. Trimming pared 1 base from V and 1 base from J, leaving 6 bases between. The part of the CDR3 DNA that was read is TGTGCCAGCTCTCTAGCAGAAAACTCC. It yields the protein CASSLAENS. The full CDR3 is CASSLAENSDYTF.

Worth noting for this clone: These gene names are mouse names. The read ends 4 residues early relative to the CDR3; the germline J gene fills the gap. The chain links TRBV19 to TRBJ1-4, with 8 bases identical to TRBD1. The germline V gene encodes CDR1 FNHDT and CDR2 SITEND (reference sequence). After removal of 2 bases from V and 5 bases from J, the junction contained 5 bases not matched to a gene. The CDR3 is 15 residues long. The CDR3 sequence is CASSITDRVNERLFF. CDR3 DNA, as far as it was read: TGTGCCAGCAGTATCACGGACAGGGTAAACGAA.

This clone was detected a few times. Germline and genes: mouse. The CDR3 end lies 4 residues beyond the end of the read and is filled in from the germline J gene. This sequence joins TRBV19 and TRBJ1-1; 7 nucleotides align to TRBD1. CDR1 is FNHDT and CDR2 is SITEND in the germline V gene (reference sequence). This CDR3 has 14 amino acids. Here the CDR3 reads CASSLSGGGTEVFF. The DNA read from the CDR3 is TGTGCCAGCAGTCTCTCAGGGGGAGGGACA. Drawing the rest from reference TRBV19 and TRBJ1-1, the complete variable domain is GGIITQTPKFLIGQEGQKLTLKCQQNFNHDTMYWYRQDSGKGLRLIYYSITENDLQKGDLSEGYDASREKKSSFSLTVTSAQKNEMAVFLCASSLSGGGTEVFFGKGTRLTVV.

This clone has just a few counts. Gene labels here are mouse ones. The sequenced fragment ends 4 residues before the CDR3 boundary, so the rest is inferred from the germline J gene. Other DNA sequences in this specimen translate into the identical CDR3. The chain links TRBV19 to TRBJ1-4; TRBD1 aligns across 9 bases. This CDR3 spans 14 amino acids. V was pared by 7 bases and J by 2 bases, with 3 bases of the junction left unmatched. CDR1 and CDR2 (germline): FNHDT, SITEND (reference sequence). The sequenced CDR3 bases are TGTGCCAGCCGTGGACAGGGGTCCAACGAA. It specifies CASRGQGSNE. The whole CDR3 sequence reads CASRGQGSNERLFF.

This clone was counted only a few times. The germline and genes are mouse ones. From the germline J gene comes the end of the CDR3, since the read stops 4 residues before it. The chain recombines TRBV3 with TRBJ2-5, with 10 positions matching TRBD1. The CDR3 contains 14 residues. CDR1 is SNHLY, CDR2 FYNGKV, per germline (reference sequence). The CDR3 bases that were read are TGTGCCAGCAGCCCGGACAGGGGGGAAGAC. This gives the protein CASSPDRGED. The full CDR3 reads CASSPDRGEDTQYF.